This T cell receptor (beta chain) was sequenced for a study of blood T cell repertoires in COVID-19. For the study at large: The cDNA or gDNA used as material had been derived from T cells, B-cell-depleted T cells, or PBMCs.

Assay used: immunoSEQ multiplex PCR; TCRdb lists only in-frame clones, some missing. The repertoire holds under 300,000 clones, with about nine tenths as singletons. Germline CDR1 SGHTA, CDR2 FQGTGA. This CDR3 has 14 residues. V trimming: 4 bases; J trimming: 6 bases; junction bases outside the gene matches: 6. The rearrangement links TRBV7-3 to TRBJ2-1, with 7 bases identical to TRBD1. This receptor was obtained from a man between 60 and 75 years old with acute or convalescent COVID-19. The sequenced sample consisted of peripheral blood. CDR3 protein: CASSSGQRGNEQFF. The CDR3 DNA reads TGTGCCAGCAGCTCGGGACAGAGGGGCAATGAGCAGTTCTTC.